The source of this T cell receptor beta chain is a study of blood T cell repertoires in COVID-19. The overall study: The study drew acute and convalescent COVID-19 samples from the United States, Italy and Spain. Sample material is recorded as cDNA or gDNA derived from T cells, B-cell-depleted T cells, or PBMCs.

The CDR3 is 14 residues long. Trimming shortened V by 2 bases and J by 2 bases, and 7 bases separated the two germline ends. In germline, CDR1 is SGHKS, CDR2 YYEKEE (reference sequence). The sample holds one count of this clone. As processed by the authors: Reference gene primer amplification gave nucleated cell count estimates. Clones were sequenced by immunoSEQ multiplex PCR, and TCRdb holds only the in-frame ones, with some missing. The DNA was the basis for D and trimming; V, J and clone size are from that table. The sample has 200,000 to 250,000 clones; 75% to 90% are singletons. The chain recombines TRBV5-5 with TRBJ2-2; D ambiguous. This clonotype originated in a man younger than 40 who had recovered from COVID-19. Sequencing used peripheral blood. The DNA for the CDR3 is TGTGCCAGCAGCTTTCGAGCCAACACCGGGGAGCTGTTTTTT. It yields the protein CASSFRANTGELFF.